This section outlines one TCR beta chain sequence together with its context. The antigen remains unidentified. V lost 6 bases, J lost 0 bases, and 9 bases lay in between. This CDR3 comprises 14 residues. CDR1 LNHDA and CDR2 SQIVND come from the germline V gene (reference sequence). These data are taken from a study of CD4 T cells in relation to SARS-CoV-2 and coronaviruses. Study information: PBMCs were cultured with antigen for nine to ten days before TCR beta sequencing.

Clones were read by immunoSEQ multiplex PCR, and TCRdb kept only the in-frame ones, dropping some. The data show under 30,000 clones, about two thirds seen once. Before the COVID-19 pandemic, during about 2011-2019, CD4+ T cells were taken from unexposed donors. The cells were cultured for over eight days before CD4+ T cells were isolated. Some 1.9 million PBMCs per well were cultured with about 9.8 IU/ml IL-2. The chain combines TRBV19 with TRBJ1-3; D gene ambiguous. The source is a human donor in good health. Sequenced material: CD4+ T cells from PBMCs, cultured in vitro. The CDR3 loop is CASRAAFSGNTIYF. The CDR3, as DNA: TGTGCCAGTAGGGCGGCATTCTCTGGAAACACCATATATTTT.